This T cell receptor beta chain was found in a study of T cells in Graves' hyperthyroidism and ophthalmopathy. Study findings and constraints: Patients with ophthalmopathy were separated from those with stable hyperthyroidism by a 13 V-J model.

Amplified regions were TCR beta CDR3 sequences from RNA transcripts. An initial round of RT-PCR targeting the TCR CDR3 relied on the HTBI primer set. TCRdb re-called the multiplex PCR reads with MiXCR, one entry per CDR3 protein. The table lists 450,000 to 500,000 distinct CDR3 sequences, about 20% of them singletons. In the ophthalmopathy cohort, Clinical Activity Score was at least 3, NOSPECS grade at least 4, and duration under 3 months. This clonotype came up many times. The antigen is not known. CDR1 MNHEY and CDR2 SVGEGT come from the germline V gene. CDR3 length: 16 residues. V was pared by 5 bases and J by 3 bases, with 9 bases of the junction left unmatched.

Sequencing was carried out using blood. The receptor comes from a woman between 65 and 79 years old with Graves' ophthalmopathy. The chain links TRBV6-2 or TRBV6-3 to TRBJ2-1, with 8 positions matching TRBD2. CDR3 loop: CASSPTSGAVYNEQFF. CDR3 nucleotide sequence: TGTGCCAGCAGTCCCACTAGCGGAGCGGTCTACAATGAGCAGTTCTTC.